The 20 T cell receptor beta chains in this list originate from one sample, sequenced in a study of shared clonotypes between healthy human individuals. Assay: immunoSEQ multiplex PCR; the TCRdb copy retains only in-frame clones and omits some. The data show 110,000 or so clones, approximately 70% seen once. What was sequenced was memory CD8+ T cells sorted from blood. Subset in this sample: CD45RO+ cells pooled with CCR7-negative TemRA cells. The receptor set was obtained from a woman under 40 in good health.

This sequence joins TRBV19 and TRBJ2-1; 9 bases map to TRBD2. The J segment lost 3 bases and the V segment lost 10 bases, leaving 7 bases of the junction unmatched. This CDR3 has 14 residues. Germline V gives CDR1 LNHDA, CDR2 SQIVND (reference sequence). CDR3 sequence reads: CATLRTSDYNEQFF. The CDR3 DNA reads TGTGCCACCCTACGGACTAGCGACTACAATGAGCAGTTCTTC.

The chain has TRBV29-1 and TRBJ2-7; 13 bases are a match to TRBD2. V lost 7 bases, J lost 2 bases, and 2 bases stayed unmatched. In germline, CDR1 is SQVTM, CDR2 ANQGSEA. This CDR3 spans 13 amino acids. In nucleotides, the CDR3 is TGCAGCGCCGGACTAGCGGGAGCCTACGAGCAGTACTTC. Translating it yields CSAGLAGAYEQYF.

There are a few counts of this clone. The chain carries TRBV5-1 and TRBJ2-7; the match to TRBD1 covers 7 bases. CDR3 length equals 14 residues. V was pared by 3 bases and J by 6 bases, with 9 bases of the junction left unmatched. The V gene's germline CDR1 is SGHRS and CDR2 YFSETQ. CDR3 DNA: TGCGCCAGCAGCTCCGGGACAGAATTCCGCGAGCAGTACTTC. It translates to CASSSGTEFREQYF.

The chain joins TRBV15 to TRBJ2-7; D possibly corresponds to TRBD2 (6 bases). This CDR3 comprises 15 residues. Trimming shortened V by 1 base and J by 2 bases, and 12 bases separated the two germline ends. The germline gives CDR1 LNHNV, CDR2 YYDKDF (reference sequence). DNA for the CDR3: TGTGCCACCAGCAGAGCCGGGACGGGGGCCTACGAGCAGTACTTC. Translated, it gives CATSRAGTGAYEQYF.

This chain joins TRBV30 and TRBJ2-2; D possibly corresponds to TRBD1 (6 bases). There are 15 residues in the CDR3. Trimming took off 0 bases at V and 3 bases at J, with 11 bases between the two ends. Germline assignment: CDR1 GTSNPN and CDR2 SVGIG (reference sequence). The CDR3 protein is CAWSVPGVDTGELFF. The CDR3 nucleotides read TGTGCCTGGAGTGTACCAGGGGTGGACACCGGGGAGCTGTTTTTT.

This rearrangement joins TRBV6-4 to TRBJ2-2, with 9 positions matching TRBD2. V lost 3 bases to trimming and J lost 3 bases; unmatched junction nucleotides: 2. Germline values: CDR1 MRHNA, CDR2 SNTAGT. There are 15 residues in the CDR3. This chain's CDR3 is CASSEIAGDTGELFF. The CDR3 nucleotides read TGTGCCAGCAGTGAGATAGCGGGAGACACCGGGGAGCTGTTTTTT.

The V call is TRBV19, the J call TRBJ2-7, with D perhaps given as TRBD1 or TRBD2 (6 bases each). Trimming took off 6 bases at V and 6 bases at J, with 12 bases between the two ends. CDR1 and CDR2 (germline): LNHDA, SQIVND (reference sequence). The CDR3 extends over 12 amino acids. CDR3 region: CASSEGGSEQYF. The CDR3 DNA is TGTGCCAGTAGCGAGGGGGGTTCCGAGCAGTACTTC.

This clone came up a few times. The V gene is TRBV7-8, the J gene TRBJ2-3; D not certain. The germline V gene has CDR1 SGHVS and CDR2 FQNEAQ. Trimming cost V 5 bases and J 8 bases, with 11 bases left between them. The CDR3 length is 12 residues. The CDR3 sequence is CASSPLVGTQYF. The CDR3 nucleotides read TGTGCCAGCAGCCCCCTCGTGGGTACGCAGTATTTT.

The rearrangement links TRBV5-6 to TRBJ2-7, with 9 bases fitting TRBD1. Looked up from germline, CDR1 is SGHDT and CDR2 is YYEEEE. J gave up 6 bases and V 4 bases, and 14 bases lay outside the gene matches. The CDR3 extends over 16 amino acids. The CDR3 sequence: CASSRKQGARGREQYF. For the CDR3, the DNA is TGTGCCAGCAGCCGAAAACAGGGGGCGCGCGGACGCGAGCAGTACTTC.

This clone is a singleton in its sample. The V gene is TRBV28, the J gene TRBJ2-3; TRBD1 matches at 8 bases. Germline CDR1 is MDHEN and CDR2 is SYDVKM. The V and J ends lost 2 bases and 1 base, in that order; junction bases with no gene match: 2. The CDR3 has 15 amino acids. This CDR3 is CASSLRTGRTDTQYF. CDR3 nucleotide sequence: TGTGCCAGCAGTTTACGGACAGGGCGCACAGATACGCAGTATTTT.

The chain couples TRBV20-1 to TRBJ1-1; D is uncertain. Trimming took off 6 bases at V and 3 bases at J, with 5 bases between the two ends. Looked up from germline, CDR1 is DFQATT and CDR2 is SNEGSKA (reference sequence). This CDR3 is built from 10 residues. The CDR3 loop reads CSARYTEAFF. The CDR3 DNA sequence: TGCAGTGCCCGATACACTGAAGCTTTCTTT.

In this sample, this clone turned up a few times. The rearrangement links TRBV6-1 to TRBJ1-5, with D possibly matching TRBD1 (6 bases). Germline CDR1 reads MNHNS; CDR2 reads SASEGT. The CDR3 is 13 amino acids. V dropped 10 bases and J dropped 3 bases, with 13 bases sitting between them. CDR3 sequence reads: CATTDRFNQPQHF. CDR3 DNA: TGTGCCACTACGGACAGATTCAATCAGCCCCAGCATTTT.

The rearrangement links TRBV9 to TRBJ2-5; D gene uncertain. The last part of the DNA fits TRBJ2-7 better; the J call may be wrong. CDR3 size: 15 residues. The germline gives CDR1 SGDLS, CDR2 YYNGEE. For the CDR3, the DNA is TGTGCCAGCAGCGTAGCGTCCACTATATTCTACGAGCAGTACTTC. Its translation: CASSVASTIFYEQYF.

The V call is TRBV11-2, the J call TRBJ2-7; unclear D gene. Trimming took off 2 bases at V and 0 bases at J, with 8 bases between the two ends. Germline lookup yields CDR1 SGHAT and CDR2 FQNNGV. This CDR3 comprises 14 residues. The CDR3 region has the DNA TGTGCCAGCAGCTTAACCCGGCCCTCCTACGAGCAGTACTTC. Protein sequence: CASSLTRPSYEQYF.

The chain recombines TRBV6-6 with TRBJ2-1, with 7 bases fitting TRBD2. Germline-derived CDR1 and CDR2 are MNHNY and SVGAGI (reference sequence). This CDR3 is 15 amino acids long. J lost 4 bases, V lost 5 bases, and 8 bases had no gene match. DNA for the CDR3: TGTGCCAGCAGTCCACAGGCGGGAGAGTACAATGAGCAGTTCTTC. Encoded protein: CASSPQAGEYNEQFF.

The chain joins TRBV6-1 to TRBJ1-1, with 7 bases matching TRBD1. Germline lookup yields CDR1 MNHNS and CDR2 SASEGT. The CDR3 sequence is 15 residues long. V gave up 5 bases and J gave up 2 bases; unmatched junction bases: 8. Here the CDR3 DNA reads TGTGCCAGCAGTCCCTACAGGGGAAGTAACACTGAAGCTTTCTTT. Translating it yields CASSPYRGSNTEAFF.

The chain carries TRBV5-1 and TRBJ2-5, with a tentative D call TRBD2 (6 bases). V was cut by 8 bases and J by 3 bases, with 14 bases left in between. The germline V gene has CDR1 SGHRS and CDR2 YFSETQ. The CDR3 runs to 13 residues. CDR3 protein: CARKGPGEETQYF. DNA of the CDR3: TGCGCCAGGAAGGGGCCGGGAGAAGAGACCCAGTACTTC. Drawing the rest from reference TRBV5-1 and TRBJ2-5, the complete variable domain is KAGVTQTPRYLIKTRGQQVTLSCSPISGHRSVSWYQQTPGQGLQFLFEYFSETQRNKGNFPGRFSGRQFSNSRSEMNVSTLELGDSALYLCARKGPGEETQYFGPGTRLLVL.

This clone was seen a single time. V and J are TRBV18 and TRBJ2-1, with D uncertain. Germline CDR1 is KGHSH and CDR2 is LQKENI. The CDR3 has 13 residues. V was shortened by 2 bases and J by 6 bases, with 8 bases between the two germline ends. In DNA, the CDR3 is TGTGCCAGCTCACCAGTCCGGGCCAATGAGCAGTTCTTC. Protein: CASSPVRANEQFF.

This chain links TRBV6-5 with TRBJ1-5; 8 bases are shared with TRBD1. Unmatched junction bases numbered 5, after V lost 5 bases and J lost 5 bases. Germline V CDR1 and CDR2: MNHEY, SVGAGI. The CDR3 contains 14 residues. CDR3: CASSPDRGYQPQHF. In DNA form, the CDR3 reads TGTGCCAGCAGTCCCGACAGGGGATATCAGCCCCAGCATTTT.

The genes are TRBV30 and TRBJ2-3; D unresolved. The CDR3 runs to 14 residues. From germline, CDR1 is GTSNPN and CDR2 SVGIG (reference sequence). V was clipped by 4 bases and J by 0 bases, with 11 bases between them. CDR3 DNA sequence: TGTGCCTGGAAAGCTCCGGGTAGCACAGATACGCAGTATTTT. Translated: CAWKAPGSTDTQYF.